This TCR beta chain was recovered during a study of blood T cell repertoires in COVID-19. Overall study context: Samples representing acute and convalescent COVID-19 were sourced from the United States, Italy and Spain. T cells, B-cell-depleted T cells, or PBMCs supplied cDNA or gDNA.

Participant ages covered about 18 to 95 years across around 22 US areas. This clone was observed a few times. There are 13 residues in the CDR3. Trimming removed 1 base at V and 6 bases at J, with 8 bases between. Germline CDR1 SGDLS, CDR2 YYNGEE. Original processing notes: Cell counts per sample came from amplifying reference gene primers. Assay: immunoSEQ multiplex PCR; the TCRdb copy retains only in-frame clones and omits some. From that table come the V and J calls and clone size; the DNA was used to work out D and trimming. The profile shows about 170,000 clones, 79% of them singletons. The clonotype originates from a woman in her seventies in a cohort exposed to, infected with or recovered from COVID-19 (not recorded which). The J gene is TRBJ2-4, the V gene TRBV9; D is unresolved. Sequenced: PBMCs or T cells enriched from blood (not recorded which). The CDR3 region has the DNA TGTGCCAGCAGCGTAACACCTAGAAACATTCAGTACTTC. Protein: CASSVTPRNIQYF.